This TCR beta chain was sequenced during a study of T cell responses to AZD1222 COVID-19 vaccine. Generated by immunoSEQ multiplex PCR, the TCRdb table keeps only in-frame clones and is missing some. In the table there are 150,000 to 250,000 clones, under 95% of which are singletons. This CDR3 is built from 11 residues. Looked up from germline, CDR1 is DFQATT and CDR2 is SNEGSKA (reference sequence). V shed 6 bases and J shed 6 bases, with 9 bases lying between them. The chain joins TRBV20-1 to TRBJ2-1; TRBD2 might be the D (5 bases). This TCR was recovered from an adult who received the AZD1222 COVID-19 vaccine. The specimen comprised peripheral blood, sampled 28 days after the second AZD1222 dose. The CDR3 protein is CSAERRNEQFF. DNA for the CDR3: TGCAGTGCGGAGCGGCGCAATGAGCAGTTCTTC.